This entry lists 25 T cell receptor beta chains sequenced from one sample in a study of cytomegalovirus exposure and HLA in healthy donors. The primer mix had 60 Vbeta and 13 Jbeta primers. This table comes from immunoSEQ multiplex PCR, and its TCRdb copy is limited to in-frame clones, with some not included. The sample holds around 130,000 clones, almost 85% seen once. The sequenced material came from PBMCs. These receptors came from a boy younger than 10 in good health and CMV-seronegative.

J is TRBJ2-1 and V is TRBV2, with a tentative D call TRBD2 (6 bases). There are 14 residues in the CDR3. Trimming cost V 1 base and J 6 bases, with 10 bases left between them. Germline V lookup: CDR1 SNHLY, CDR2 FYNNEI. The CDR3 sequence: CASSEGRTINEQFF. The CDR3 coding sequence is TGTGCCAGCAGTGAAGGGAGGACTATCAATGAGCAGTTCTTC.

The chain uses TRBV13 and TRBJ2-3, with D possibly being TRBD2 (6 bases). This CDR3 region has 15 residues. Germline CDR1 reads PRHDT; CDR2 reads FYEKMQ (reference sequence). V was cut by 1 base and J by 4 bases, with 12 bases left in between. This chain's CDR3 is CASSLAAGGADTQYF. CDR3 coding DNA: TGTGCCAGCAGCTTAGCAGCGGGTGGAGCAGATACGCAGTATTTT.

CDR3 region: CASSLEGPNTEAFF. CDR3 sequence (DNA): TGTGCCAGCAGCCTGGAGGGTCCGAACACTGAAGCTTTCTTT. The chain links TRBV11-3 to TRBJ1-1; D unclear. CDR3 size: 14 residues. The V end lost 5 bases, the J end lost 1 base, and 11 bases lay between the germline ends. CDR1 SGHNT and CDR2 YENEEA come from the germline V gene. Full variable domain (rest looked up from reference TRBV11-3 and TRBJ1-1): EAGVVQSPRYKIIEKKQPVAFWCNPISGHNTLYWYLQNLGQGPELLIRYENEEAVDDSQLPKDRFSAERLKGVDSTLKIQPAELGDSAVYLCASSLEGPNTEAFFGQGTRLTVV.

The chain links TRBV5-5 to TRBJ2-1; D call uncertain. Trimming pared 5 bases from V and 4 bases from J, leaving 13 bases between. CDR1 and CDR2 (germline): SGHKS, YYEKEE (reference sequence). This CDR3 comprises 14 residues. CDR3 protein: CASSQVRLYNEQFF. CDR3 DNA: TGTGCCAGCAGTCAGGTTCGGTTATACAATGAGCAGTTCTTC.

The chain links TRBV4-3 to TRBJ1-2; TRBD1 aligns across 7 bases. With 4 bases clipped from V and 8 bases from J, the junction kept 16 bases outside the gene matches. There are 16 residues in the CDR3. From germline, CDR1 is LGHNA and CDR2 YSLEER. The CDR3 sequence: CASSLVQDDRVYGYTF. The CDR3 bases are TGCGCCAGCAGCCTCGTACAGGACGACAGGGTATACGGCTACACCTTC.

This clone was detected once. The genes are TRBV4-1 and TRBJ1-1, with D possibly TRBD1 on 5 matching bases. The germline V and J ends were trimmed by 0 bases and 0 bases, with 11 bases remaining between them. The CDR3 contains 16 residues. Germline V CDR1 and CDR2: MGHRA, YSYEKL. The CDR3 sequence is CASSQDQGELNTEAFF. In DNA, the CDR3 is TGCGCCAGCAGCCAAGATCAGGGCGAGTTGAACACTGAAGCTTTCTTT.

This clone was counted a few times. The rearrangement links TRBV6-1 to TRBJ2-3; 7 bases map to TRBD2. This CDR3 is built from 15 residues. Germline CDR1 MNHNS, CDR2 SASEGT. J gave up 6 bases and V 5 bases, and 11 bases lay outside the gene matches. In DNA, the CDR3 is TGTGCCAGCAGTCCACTGACTAGCCGGAGGGATACGCAGTATTTT. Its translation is CASSPLTSRRDTQYF.

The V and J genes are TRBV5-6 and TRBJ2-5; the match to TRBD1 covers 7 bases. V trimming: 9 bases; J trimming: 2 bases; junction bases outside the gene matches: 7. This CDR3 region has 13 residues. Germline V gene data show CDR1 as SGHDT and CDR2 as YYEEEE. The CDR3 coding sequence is TGTGCCACTAGGCGACAGGGACAAGAGACCCAGTACTTC. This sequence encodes CATRRQGQETQYF.

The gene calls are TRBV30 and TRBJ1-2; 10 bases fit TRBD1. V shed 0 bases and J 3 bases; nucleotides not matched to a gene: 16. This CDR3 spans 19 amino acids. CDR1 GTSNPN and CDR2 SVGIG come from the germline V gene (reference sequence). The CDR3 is CAWSVPGPPRTGGDYGYTF. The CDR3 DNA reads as TGTGCCTGGAGTGTACCGGGGCCCCCGAGGACAGGGGGGGACTATGGCTACACCTTC.

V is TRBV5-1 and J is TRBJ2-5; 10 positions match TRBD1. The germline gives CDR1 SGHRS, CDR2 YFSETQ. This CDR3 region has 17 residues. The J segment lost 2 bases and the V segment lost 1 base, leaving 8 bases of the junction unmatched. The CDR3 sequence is CASSLSMTGGHQETQYF. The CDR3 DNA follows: TGCGCCAGCAGCTTGAGTATGACAGGGGGCCATCAAGAGACCCAGTACTTC. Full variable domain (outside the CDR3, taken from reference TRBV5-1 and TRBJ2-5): KAGVTQTPRYLIKTRGQQVTLSCSPISGHRSVSWYQQTPGQGLQFLFEYFSETQRNKGNFPGRFSGRQFSNSRSEMNVSTLELGDSALYLCASSLSMTGGHQETQYFGPGTRLLVL.

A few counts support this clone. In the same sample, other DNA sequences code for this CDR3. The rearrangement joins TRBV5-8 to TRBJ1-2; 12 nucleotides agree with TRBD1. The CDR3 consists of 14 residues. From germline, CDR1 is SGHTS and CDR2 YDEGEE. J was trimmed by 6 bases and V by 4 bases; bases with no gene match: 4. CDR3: CASSAGTGGHGYTF. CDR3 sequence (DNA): TGTGCCAGCAGCGCCGGGACAGGGGGCCATGGCTACACCTTC.

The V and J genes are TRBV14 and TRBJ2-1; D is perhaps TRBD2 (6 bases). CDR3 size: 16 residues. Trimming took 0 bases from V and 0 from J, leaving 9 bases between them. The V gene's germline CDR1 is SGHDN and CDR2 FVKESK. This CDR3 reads CASSQDLRGSYNEQFF. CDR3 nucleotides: TGTGCCAGCAGCCAAGATTTGCGGGGCTCCTACAATGAGCAGTTCTTC.

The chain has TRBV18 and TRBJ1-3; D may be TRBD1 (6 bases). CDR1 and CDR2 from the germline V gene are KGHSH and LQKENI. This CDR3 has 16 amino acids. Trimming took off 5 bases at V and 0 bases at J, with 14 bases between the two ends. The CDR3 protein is CASSSGQLTSGNTIYF. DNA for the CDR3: TGTGCCAGCTCAAGTGGACAGCTAACCTCTGGAAACACCATATATTTT.

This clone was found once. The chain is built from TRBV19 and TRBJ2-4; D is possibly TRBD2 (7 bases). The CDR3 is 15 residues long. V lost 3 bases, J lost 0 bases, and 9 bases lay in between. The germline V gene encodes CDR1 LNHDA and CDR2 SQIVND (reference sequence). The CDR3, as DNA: TGTGCCAGTAGTATGGGGGGGCTAGCCAAAAACATTCAGTACTTC. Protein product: CASSMGGLAKNIQYF.

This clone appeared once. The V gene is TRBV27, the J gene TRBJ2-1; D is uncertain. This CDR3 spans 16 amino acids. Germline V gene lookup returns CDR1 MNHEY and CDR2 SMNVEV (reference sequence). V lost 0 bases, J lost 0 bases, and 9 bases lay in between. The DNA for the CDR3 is TGTGCCAGCAGTTTATCAGCTATTTCCTCCTACAATGAGCAGTTCTTC. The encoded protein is CASSLSAISSYNEQFF.

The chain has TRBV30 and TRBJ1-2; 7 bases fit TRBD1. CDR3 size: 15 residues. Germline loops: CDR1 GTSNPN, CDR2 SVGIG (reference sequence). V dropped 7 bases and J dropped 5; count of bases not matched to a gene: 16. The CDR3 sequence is CAFLQMDRPGYGYTF. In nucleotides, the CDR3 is TGTGCCTTCCTCCAAATGGACAGGCCCGGGTATGGCTACACCTTC.

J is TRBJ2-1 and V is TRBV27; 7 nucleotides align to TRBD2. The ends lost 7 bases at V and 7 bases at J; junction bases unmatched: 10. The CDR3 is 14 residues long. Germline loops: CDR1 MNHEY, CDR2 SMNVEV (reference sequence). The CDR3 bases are TGTGCCAGCACCGGTGGCGGGAGTCCAAATGAGCAGTTCTTC. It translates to CASTGGGSPNEQFF.

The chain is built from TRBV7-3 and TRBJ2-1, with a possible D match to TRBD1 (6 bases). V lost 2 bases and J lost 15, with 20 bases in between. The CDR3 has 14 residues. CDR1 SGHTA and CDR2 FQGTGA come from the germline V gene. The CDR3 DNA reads TGTGCCAGCAGCTTATTCTCAGACCGGGACACGATGTTCTTC. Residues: CASSLFSDRDTMFF.

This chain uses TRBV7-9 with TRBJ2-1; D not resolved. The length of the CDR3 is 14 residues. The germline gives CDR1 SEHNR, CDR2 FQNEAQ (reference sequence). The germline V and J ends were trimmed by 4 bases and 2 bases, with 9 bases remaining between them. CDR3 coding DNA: TGTGCCAGCAGCTCAGTCCTGACCTACAATGAGCAGTTCTTC. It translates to CASSSVLTYNEQFF.

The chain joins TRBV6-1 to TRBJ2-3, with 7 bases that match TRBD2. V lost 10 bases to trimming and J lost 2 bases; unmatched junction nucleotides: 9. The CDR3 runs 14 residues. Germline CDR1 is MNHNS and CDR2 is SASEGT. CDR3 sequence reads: CATKGDYFTDTQYF. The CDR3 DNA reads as TGTGCCACCAAAGGGGACTATTTCACAGATACGCAGTATTTT.

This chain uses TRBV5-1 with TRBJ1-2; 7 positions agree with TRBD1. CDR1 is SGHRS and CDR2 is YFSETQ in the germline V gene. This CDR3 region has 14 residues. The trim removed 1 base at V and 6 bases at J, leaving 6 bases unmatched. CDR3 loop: CASSLSETGNGYTF. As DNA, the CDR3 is TGCGCCAGCAGCTTGAGCGAGACAGGGAATGGCTACACCTTC. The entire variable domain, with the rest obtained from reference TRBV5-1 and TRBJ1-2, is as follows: KAGVTQTPRYLIKTRGQQVTLSCSPISGHRSVSWYQQTPGQGLQFLFEYFSETQRNKGNFPGRFSGRQFSNSRSEMNVSTLELGDSALYLCASSLSETGNGYTFGSGTRLTVV.

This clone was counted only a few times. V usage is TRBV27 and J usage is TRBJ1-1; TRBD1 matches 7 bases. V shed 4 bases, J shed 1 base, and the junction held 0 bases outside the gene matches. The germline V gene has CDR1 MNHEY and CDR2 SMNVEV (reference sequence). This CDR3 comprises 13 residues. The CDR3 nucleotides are TGTGCCAGCAGTTGGACAGGGAACACTGAAGCTTTCTTT. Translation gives CASSWTGNTEAFF.

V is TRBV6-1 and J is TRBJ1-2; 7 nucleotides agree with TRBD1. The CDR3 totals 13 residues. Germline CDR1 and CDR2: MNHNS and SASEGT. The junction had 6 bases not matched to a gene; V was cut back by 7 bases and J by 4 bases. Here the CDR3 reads CASKTGEPYGYTF. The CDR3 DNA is TGTGCCAGCAAAACAGGGGAACCCTATGGCTACACCTTC.

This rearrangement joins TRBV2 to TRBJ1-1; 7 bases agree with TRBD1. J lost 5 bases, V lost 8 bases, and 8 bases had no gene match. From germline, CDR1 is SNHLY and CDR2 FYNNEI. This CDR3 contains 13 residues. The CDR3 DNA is TGTGCCAGCCAAGACAGGGAAGGAACTGAAGCTTTCTTT. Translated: CASQDREGTEAFF.

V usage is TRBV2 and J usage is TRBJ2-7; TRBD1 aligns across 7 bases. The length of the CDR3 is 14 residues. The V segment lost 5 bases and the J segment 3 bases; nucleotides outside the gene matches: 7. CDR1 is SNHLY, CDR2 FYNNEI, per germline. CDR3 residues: CASSTGTDLYEQYF. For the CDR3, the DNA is TGTGCCAGCAGTACCGGGACAGATCTCTACGAGCAGTACTTC.